A single sample is the source of the 11 T cell receptor beta chains below, sequenced in a study of blood T cell repertoires in COVID-19. Sequenced by immunoSEQ multiplex PCR; TCRdb stores in-frame clones only, minus some. The repertoire has under 300,000 clones, roughly 83% of them found once; the top ten carry about 4.9%. Sequencing was done on a sample of peripheral blood. These receptors came from a man aged 60-69 years who had recovered from COVID-19.

The chain uses TRBV7-8 and TRBJ2-2, with a tentative D call TRBD1 (6 bases). The CDR3 is 13 residues long. Trimming stripped 8 bases from V and 3 bases from J, with 10 bases between. Germline values: CDR1 SGHVS, CDR2 FQNEAQ. DNA for the CDR3: TGTGCCAGCGACCCAGGGGACACCGGGGAGCTGTTTTTT. The encoded protein is CASDPGDTGELFF.

The J gene is TRBJ1-1, the V gene TRBV10-3; 7 nucleotides line up with TRBD1. Germline V CDR1 and CDR2: ENHRY, SYGVKD. The CDR3 runs to 14 residues. The ends lost 2 bases at V and 4 bases at J; junction bases unmatched: 4. The CDR3 DNA reads as TGTGCCATCAGTGAGACAGGGGTAGGCACTGAAGCTTTCTTT. Translated: CAISETGVGTEAFF.

V is TRBV6-2 or TRBV6-3 and J is TRBJ2-1; D is unresolved. The V end was cut by 4 bases, the J end by 2 bases, with 12 bases between. The germline gives CDR1 MNHEY, CDR2 SVGEGT. There are 15 residues in the CDR3. The CDR3 here is CASSFTVKAYNEQFF. The DNA of the CDR3 is TGTGCCAGCAGTTTTACAGTTAAAGCCTACAATGAGCAGTTCTTC.

The chain joins TRBV7-3 to TRBJ2-1, with 8 positions matching TRBD1. Per germline, CDR1 SGHTA and CDR2 FQGTGA. The CDR3 is 16 amino acids. The ends lost 5 bases at V and 9 bases at J; junction bases unmatched: 15. The DNA for the CDR3 is TGTGCCAGCAGCCCGGTTCCCCCCGGACAGGGTTCTGAGCAGTTCTTC. It encodes CASSPVPPGQGSEQFF.

This clone has a single count. The V gene is TRBV5-1, the J gene TRBJ1-1; D is unresolved. CDR1 is SGHRS, CDR2 YFSETQ, per germline. The V gene lost 0 bases and the J gene lost 0 bases, with 18 bases spanning the gap. The CDR3 is 18 amino acids. In DNA, the CDR3 is TGCGCCAGCAGCTTGGCCTTGCAGACGTCCGGAGTGAACACTGAAGCTTTCTTT. This encodes CASSLALQTSGVNTEAFF.

The chain uses TRBV6-4 and TRBJ2-2; the D is unclear. The germline V and J ends were trimmed by 2 bases and 6 bases, with 4 bases remaining between them. CDR3 size: 12 residues. CDR1 is MRHNA, CDR2 SNTAGT, per germline. The DNA of the CDR3 is TGTGCCAGCAGTGACCAGTCCGGGGAGCTGTTTTTT. Translation: CASSDQSGELFF.

This chain links TRBV6-5 with TRBJ2-4; 9 nucleotides align to TRBD1. V shed 4 bases, J shed 6 bases, and the junction held 7 bases outside the gene matches. The CDR3 has 15 amino acids. Germline loops: CDR1 MNHEY, CDR2 SVGAGI. The CDR3 protein is CASSSPTGGGNIQYF. The CDR3 coding sequence is TGTGCCAGCAGTTCCCCGACAGGGGGAGGAAACATTCAGTACTTC.

In this sample, this clone turned up many times. The CDR3 sequence: CASSLAGTRYEQYF. CDR3 DNA sequence: TGTGCCAGCAGCTTAGCCGGGACAAGGTACGAGCAGTACTTC. V usage is TRBV7-9 and J usage is TRBJ2-7; D possibly corresponds to TRBD1 (6 bases). The germline CDR1 and CDR2 sequences are SEHNR and FQNEAQ (reference sequence). The CDR3 spans 14 residues. Trimming took 0 bases from V and 4 from J, leaving 10 bases between them. Together with reference TRBV7-9 and TRBJ2-7, the CDR3 gives the full variable domain: DTGVSQNPRHKITKRGQNVTFRCDPISEHNRLYWYRQTLGQGPEFLTYFQNEAQLEKSRLLSDRFSAERPKGSFSTLEIQRTEQGDSAMYLCASSLAGTRYEQYFGPGTRLTVT.

The chain uses TRBV7-9 and TRBJ2-3; D perhaps matches TRBD2 (6 bases). The CDR3 has 15 amino acids. V was trimmed by 1 base and J by 5 bases, leaving 13 bases between them. CDR1 is SEHNR and CDR2 is FQNEAQ in the germline V gene (reference sequence). This CDR3 is CASSLVAVVGDTQYF. CDR3 coding DNA: TGTGCCAGCAGCTTAGTAGCGGTTGTCGGAGATACGCAGTATTTT.

The chain joins TRBV7-3 to TRBJ2-5; TRBD2 aligns across 8 bases. The CDR3 has 16 amino acids. In germline, CDR1 is SGHTA, CDR2 FQGTGA. Losses at the gene ends were 2 bases for V and 2 bases for J; bases not matched to a gene: 7. The CDR3 DNA is TGTGCCAGCAGCTTATCGGGAGGGGGTAAACAAGAGACCCAGTACTTC. Its translation is CASSLSGGGKQETQYF.

The chain combines TRBV5-1 with TRBJ2-2, with 8 positions matching TRBD1. The CDR3 covers 16 residues. Per the germline V gene, CDR1 is SGHRS and CDR2 is YFSETQ. Trimming cost V 2 bases and J 5 bases; bases outside gene matches: 8. For the CDR3, the DNA is TGCGCCAGCAGCTTCGGTGCAGGGGGCGCGACCGGGGAGCTGTTTTTT. Its translation is CASSFGAGGATGELFF.